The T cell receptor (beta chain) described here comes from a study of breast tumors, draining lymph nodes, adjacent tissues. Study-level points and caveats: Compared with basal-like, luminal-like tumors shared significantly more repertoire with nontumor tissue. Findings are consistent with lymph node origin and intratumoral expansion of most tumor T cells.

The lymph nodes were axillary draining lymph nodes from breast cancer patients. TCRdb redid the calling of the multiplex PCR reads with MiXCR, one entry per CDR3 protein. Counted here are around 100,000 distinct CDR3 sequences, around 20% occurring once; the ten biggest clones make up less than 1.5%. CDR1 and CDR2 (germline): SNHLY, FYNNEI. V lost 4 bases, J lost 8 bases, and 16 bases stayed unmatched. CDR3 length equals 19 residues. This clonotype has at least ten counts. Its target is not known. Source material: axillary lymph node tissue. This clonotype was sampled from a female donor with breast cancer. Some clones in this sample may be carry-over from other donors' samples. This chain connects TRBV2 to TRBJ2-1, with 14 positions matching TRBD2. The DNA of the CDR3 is TGTGCCAGCAGTGGGAGCCGACTAGCGGGAGGGCCGGGTAGTTATGAGCAGTTCTTC. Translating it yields CASSGSRLAGGPGSYEQFF.